The 12 T cell receptor beta chains presented below share a single source sample, sequenced in a study of persistence of HIV-infected CD4 T cells. Sequencing used immunoSEQ version 4 in survey mode. TCRdb's table, derived via immunoSEQ multiplex PCR, lists solely in-frame clones and lacks some. The data show 25,000 to 30,000 clones, with roughly 78% seen just once and about 4.6% held by the top ten. Lysates of CMV-infected fibroblasts at about 10 ug/mL stimulated these cells. CD40L-negative CD69-negative CD45RO-high memory CD4+ T cells were sorted as populations depleted of antigen-responding cells. No cognate antigen is known for these TCRs. The source was CD4+ T cells sorted from PBMCs after roughly 18-hour stimulation, collected from a patient who received antiretroviral therapy. These receptors were collected from an adult man with HIV who was CMV-seropositive.

The genes are TRBV19 and TRBJ1-2; D is perhaps TRBD1 (6 bases). CDR1 is LNHDA, CDR2 SQIVND, per germline (reference sequence). The CDR3 covers 15 residues. The V end was cut by 6 bases, the J end by 3 bases, with 17 bases between. The CDR3 loop reads CASSPQGGGHYGYTF. CDR3 coding DNA: TGTGCCAGTAGCCCCCAGGGAGGGGGGCACTATGGCTACACCTTC.

Here the CDR3 DNA reads TGTGCCAGCAGTGAAGGACTTGCTAGGCCTCAGCCCCAGCATTTT. It yields the protein CASSEGLARPQPQHF. The rearrangement joins TRBV6-1 to TRBJ1-5; no reliable D call. CDR3 size: 15 residues. Germline CDR1 is MNHNS and CDR2 is SASEGT. Between the trimmed V and J ends, which lost 1 base and 6 bases, there was a span of 13 bases.

The chain employs TRBV25-1 and TRBJ1-4, with 7 bases fitting TRBD1. CDR3 length: 16 amino acids. The trim removed 4 bases at V and 6 bases at J, leaving 11 bases unmatched. Germline V gives CDR1 MGHDK, CDR2 SYGVNS. The CDR3 region is CASSALGQPGDEKLFF. In nucleotides, the CDR3 is TGTGCCAGCAGTGCGCTGGGACAGCCGGGTGATGAAAAACTGTTTTTT.

This chain uses TRBV28 with TRBJ2-6; TRBD1 matches 9 bases. The germline V gene has CDR1 MDHEN and CDR2 SYDVKM. The CDR3 has 18 residues. Trimming at V came to 5 bases and at J to 0 bases, leaving 8 bases not matched to a gene. The CDR3 protein is CASSNWDRASSGANVLTF. Written as DNA, the CDR3 is TGTGCCAGCAGTAACTGGGACAGGGCTAGCTCTGGGGCCAACGTCCTGACTTTC.

The chain's CDR3 is CASSFSQNNEKLFF. CDR3 DNA sequence: TGTGCCAGCAGCTTTTCGCAGAATAATGAAAAACTGTTTTTT. V gene TRBV7-9 combines with J gene TRBJ1-4, with D hard to call. Germline V gene sequence: CDR1 SEHNR, CDR2 FQNEAQ (reference sequence). The CDR3 length is 14 residues. Trimming shortened V by 3 bases and J by 4 bases, and 9 bases separated the two germline ends.

The chain carries TRBV10-3 and TRBJ2-7; D possibly corresponds to TRBD1 (5 bases). This CDR3 region has 13 residues. The germline V gene encodes CDR1 ENHRY and CDR2 SYGVKD. Deletions cut 7 bases from V and 7 bases from J, with 17 bases between. The CDR3 loop is CAITGAPPGEQYF. In DNA form, the CDR3 reads TGTGCCATCACCGGAGCGCCCCCAGGGGAGCAGTACTTC.

This rearrangement joins TRBV7-2 to TRBJ2-3, with TRBD2 identical over 9 bases. The CDR3 covers 19 residues. V gave up 4 bases and J gave up 0 bases; unmatched junction bases: 14. CDR1 and CDR2 from the germline V gene are SGHTA and FQGNSA. The CDR3: CASSWSGGTSIPSTDTQYF. The CDR3 DNA sequence: TGTGCCAGCAGCTGGAGCGGGGGGACGTCCATACCGAGCACAGATACGCAGTATTTT.

The rearrangement uses TRBV3-1 (or the pseudogene TRBV3-2) and TRBJ1-4; D gene uncertain. The CDR3 totals 19 residues. V was pared by 0 bases and J by 5 bases, with 22 bases between. Germline V gives CDR1 LGHDT, CDR2 YNNKEL (reference sequence). For the CDR3, the DNA is TGTGCCAGCAGCCAAGAGTCTCGTTTAGGTCGGCAGAGGAATGAAAAACTGTTTTTT. Protein sequence: CASSQESRLGRQRNEKLFF.

This sequence joins TRBV9 and TRBJ1-1, with D maybe TRBD1 (5 bases). The CDR3 spans 14 residues. V was trimmed by 2 bases and J by 5 bases, leaving 13 bases between them. Looked up from germline, CDR1 is SGDLS and CDR2 is YYNGEE. The CDR3 DNA reads TGTGCCAGCAGCGTTAGGGAGGGGTGGACTGAAGCTTTCTTT. The encoded protein is CASSVREGWTEAFF.

The rearrangement joins TRBV2 to TRBJ1-2; 7 positions match TRBD1. V gave up 2 bases and J gave up 9 bases; unmatched junction bases: 6. The germline V gene has CDR1 SNHLY and CDR2 FYNNEI. This CDR3 is 13 amino acids long. This CDR3 reads CASSELRGQRYTF. CDR3 DNA: TGTGCCAGCAGTGAACTAAGGGGACAGCGCTACACCTTC.

This rearrangement joins TRBV2 to TRBJ1-2; maybe TRBD1 (5 bases). This CDR3 region has 14 residues. The germline gives CDR1 SNHLY, CDR2 FYNNEI. With 0 bases removed from V and 7 bases from J, the gap between germline ends came to 12 bases. CDR3 loop: CASSEALRGGGYTF. For the CDR3, the DNA is TGTGCCAGCAGTGAAGCGCTTCGCGGGGGTGGCTACACCTTC.

The chain joins TRBV25-1 to TRBJ1-4, with D possibly matching TRBD1 (5 bases). V was pared by 3 bases and J by 7 bases, with 18 bases between. The CDR3 runs to 16 residues. Germline values: CDR1 MGHDK, CDR2 SYGVNS. The CDR3 nucleotides are TGTGCCAGCAGTGATAAAGACAGCTCCTGGACTGAAAAACTGTTTTTT. It specifies CASSDKDSSWTEKLFF.